This T cell receptor (beta chain) was sequenced in a study of T cells in Graves' hyperthyroidism and ophthalmopathy (dated by TCRdb to the late 2010s). Regarding the research as a whole: Peripheral blood was sampled at the time of initial diagnosis, prior to any treatment. Following sampling, methimazole starting at 30 mg daily was given to hyperthyroidism patients, and high-dose intravenous methylprednisolone was given to ophthalmopathy patients. Thyroid tissue and blood T-cell repertoires from several Graves' hyperthyroidism patients were also compared in the study. To identify distinguishing TCR V-J signatures, a discovery cohort of 100 or so patients was used, comprising roughly 45 with Graves' ophthalmopathy and 57 with stable Graves' hyperthyroidism. The 95 to 100 discovery patients were divided at random into training and test sets in a 7:3 ratio. Prospective prediction of ophthalmopathy was tested in an independent validation cohort consisting of 18 to 20 hyperthyroidism patients and more than 15 patients who later progressed to ophthalmopathy. TCR Vbeta CDR3 sequencing of 130 to 150 peripheral blood samples (about 45 ophthalmopathy, 75 hyperthyroidism and roughly 17 progressor patients) is reported in the paper.

Moderately to severely active disease, a Clinical Activity Score of at least 3, a NOSPECS grade of at least 4, and a duration under 3 months were present in ophthalmopathy patients. Any patient with an uncontrolled infection, another autoimmune disease, pregnancy or lactation was excluded. Diagnoses were based on clinical symptoms, serum thyroxine and TRAb, thyroid ultrasound and orbital computed tomography. PBMCs were separated from 10 ml of fresh peripheral blood using Ficoll-Paque density gradient centrifugation. Total RNA was extracted with Trizol reagent, and quality was checked on an Agilent 2100 Bioanalyzer. The TCR beta CDR3 regions were amplified from the RNA transcripts. The TCR CDR3 was subjected to a first round of RT-PCR using the HTBI primer set and the Qiagen OneStep RT-PCR kit. A second multiplex PCR round built the libraries, followed by size selection and purification. Paired-end sequencing of the libraries was performed with 100 bp reads on an Illumina HiSeq2000. The paper's data handling went like this. SOAPnuke was used to process the raw data, with reads discarded if the reads contained adapters or uncalled bases, had a mean Phred below 15, or lacked an exact constant-primer or identifier match. COPE v1.2.5 was used to merge high-quality paired reads, and clonotypes were defined as unique nucleotide sequences. MiTCR v1.1 was used to align the clonotypes against IMGT TRBV, TRBD and TRBJ reference segments. Analysis was restricted to V-J combinations with a frequency above 0.0001, which covered about 99% of repertoires. The TCS score was defined as the ratio of F50 (clonal expansion) to E x V (chaos), calculated using BLOSUM62-based TCRdist between CDR3 peptides within each V-J. Welch's t-statistics and random forest reduced roughly 530 V-J features to around 14, which were used in a naive Bayes classifier (R e1071). The public sequencing data were trimmed at Q25 with fastp and processed into clonotypes with MiXCR by TCRdb, which kept only in-frame beta chains. Rows matching on CDR3 protein sequence are summarized as one entry with the most common DNA and genes. The V and J calls and clone size are TCRdb's, not the authors'. Within this sample are 400,000 or so distinct CDR3 sequences, with roughly 15% of them counted one time only. The ten largest clonotypes hold 15% to 20% of the sample.

This clonotype was picked up many times. Its antigen is not yet known. No much larger clone is present one base from it, and per-base qualities are unavailable. Spanning cysteine to phenylalanine, the CDR3 consists of 15 amino acids. Just CDR3 DNA is preserved here, 45 bases in frame from base 1. For CDR1 and CDR2, the germline V gene lists MNHNS and SASEGT. Compared with germline, V lacks 5 bases and J lacks 2 bases; bases without a gene match: 6. The research as a whole found: In validation, the model predicted progression to ophthalmopathy a median of approximately 6.6 months before onset, with about 67% sensitivity and roughly 72% specificity. A model built on a 13 V-J signature distinguished ophthalmopathy from stable hyperthyroidism, reaching 85% to 90% sensitivity and 81.08% specificity in cross-validation and 80%/75% in testing. Blood samples also contained most of the expanded thyroid clonotypes (frequency above 0.001), which suggests that blood repertoires may reflect thyroid immune responses. No statistical method was used to fix the sample size in advance, and group allocation was not hidden from the investigators.

This TCR was sampled from an older woman with Graves' ophthalmopathy. The chain is encoded by TRBV6-1 joined to TRBJ2-7; TRBD1 lines up with 10 middle nucleotides. Sample: blood. The nucleotide sequence reads TGTGCCAGCAGTTCCCCGGGACAGGGGACCTACGAGCAGTACTTC. The encoded protein is CASSSPGQGTYEQYF.